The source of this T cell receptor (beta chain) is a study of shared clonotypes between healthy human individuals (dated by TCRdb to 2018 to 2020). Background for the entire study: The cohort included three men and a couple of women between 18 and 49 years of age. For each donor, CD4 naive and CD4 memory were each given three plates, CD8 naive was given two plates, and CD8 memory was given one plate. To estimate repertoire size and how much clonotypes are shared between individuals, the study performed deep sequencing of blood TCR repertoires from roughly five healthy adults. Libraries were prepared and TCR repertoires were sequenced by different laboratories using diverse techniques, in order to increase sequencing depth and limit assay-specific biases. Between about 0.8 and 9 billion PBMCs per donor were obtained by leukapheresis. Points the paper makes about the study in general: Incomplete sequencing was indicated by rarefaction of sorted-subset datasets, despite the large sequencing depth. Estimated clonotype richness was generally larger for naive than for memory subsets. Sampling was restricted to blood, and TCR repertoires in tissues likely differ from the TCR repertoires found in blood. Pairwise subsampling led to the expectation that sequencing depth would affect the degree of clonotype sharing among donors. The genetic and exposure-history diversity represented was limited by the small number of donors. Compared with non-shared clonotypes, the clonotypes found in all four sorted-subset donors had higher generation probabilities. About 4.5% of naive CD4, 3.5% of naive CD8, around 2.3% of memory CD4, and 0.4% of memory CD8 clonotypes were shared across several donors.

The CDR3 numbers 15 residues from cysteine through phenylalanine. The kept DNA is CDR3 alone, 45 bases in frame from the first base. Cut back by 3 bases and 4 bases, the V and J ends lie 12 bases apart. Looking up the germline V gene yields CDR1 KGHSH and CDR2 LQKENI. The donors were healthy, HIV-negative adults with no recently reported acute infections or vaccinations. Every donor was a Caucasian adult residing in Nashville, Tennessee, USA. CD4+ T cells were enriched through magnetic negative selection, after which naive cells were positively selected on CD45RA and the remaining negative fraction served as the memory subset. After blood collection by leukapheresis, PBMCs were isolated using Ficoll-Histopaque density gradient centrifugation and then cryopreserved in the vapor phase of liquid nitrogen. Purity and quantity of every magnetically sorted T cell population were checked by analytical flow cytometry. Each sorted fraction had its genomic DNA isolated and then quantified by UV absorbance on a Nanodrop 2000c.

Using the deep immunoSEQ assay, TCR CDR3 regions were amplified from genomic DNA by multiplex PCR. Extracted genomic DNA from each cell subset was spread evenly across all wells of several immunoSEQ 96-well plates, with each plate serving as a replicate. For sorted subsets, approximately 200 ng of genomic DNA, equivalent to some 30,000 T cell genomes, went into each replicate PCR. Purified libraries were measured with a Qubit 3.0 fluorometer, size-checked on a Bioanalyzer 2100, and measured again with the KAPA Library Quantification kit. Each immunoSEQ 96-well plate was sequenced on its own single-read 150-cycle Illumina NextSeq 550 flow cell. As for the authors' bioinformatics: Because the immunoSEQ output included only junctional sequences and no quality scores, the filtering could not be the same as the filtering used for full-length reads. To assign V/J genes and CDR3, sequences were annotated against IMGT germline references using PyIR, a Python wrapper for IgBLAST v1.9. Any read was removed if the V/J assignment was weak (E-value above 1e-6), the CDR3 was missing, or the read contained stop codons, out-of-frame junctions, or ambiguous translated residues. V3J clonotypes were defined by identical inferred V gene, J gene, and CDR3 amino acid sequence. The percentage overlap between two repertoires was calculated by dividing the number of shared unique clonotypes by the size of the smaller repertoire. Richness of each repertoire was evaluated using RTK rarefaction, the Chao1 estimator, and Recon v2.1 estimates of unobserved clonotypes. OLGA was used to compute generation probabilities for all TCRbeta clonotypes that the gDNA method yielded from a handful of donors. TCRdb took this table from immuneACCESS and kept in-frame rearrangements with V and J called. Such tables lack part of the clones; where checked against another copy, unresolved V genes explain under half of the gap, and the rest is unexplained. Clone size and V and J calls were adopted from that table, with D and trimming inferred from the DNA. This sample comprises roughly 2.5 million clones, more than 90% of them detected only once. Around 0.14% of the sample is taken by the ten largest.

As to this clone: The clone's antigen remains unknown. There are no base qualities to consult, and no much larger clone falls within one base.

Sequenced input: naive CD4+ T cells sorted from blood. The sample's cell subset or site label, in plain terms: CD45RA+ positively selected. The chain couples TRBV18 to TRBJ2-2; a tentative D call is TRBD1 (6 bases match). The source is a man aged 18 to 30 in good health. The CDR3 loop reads CASSPDRLGTGELFF. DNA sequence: TGTGCCAGCTCACCCGACAGGCTTGGCACCGGGGAGCTGTTTTTT.